These 22 T cell receptor beta chains share one sample of origin, sequenced in a study. TCRdb re-called the RT-PCR reads through MiXCR, storing one row per CDR3 protein. The table shows almost 700,000 distinct CDR3 sequences, with around 14% occurring only once. Sequencing was done on a sample of memory CD4+ T cells from blood. The origin of the receptors is a female donor in good health, serving as a healthy control.

The chain joins TRBV6-2 or TRBV6-3 to TRBJ2-5; D is perhaps TRBD1 (5 bases). Deletions cut 7 bases from V and 0 bases from J, with 15 bases between. CDR1 and CDR2 (germline): MNHEY, SVGEGT. The CDR3 spans 15 residues. CDR3 protein: CASIQRGLHQETQYF. The DNA of the CDR3 is TGTGCCAGCATCCAAAGGGGCCTACACCAAGAGACCCAGTACTTC.

The V call is TRBV20-1, the J call TRBJ2-7; D not resolved. The length of the CDR3 is 15 residues. The germline gives CDR1 DFQATT, CDR2 SNEGSKA (reference sequence). Trimming took 6 bases from V and 6 from J, leaving 24 bases between them. The CDR3 DNA follows: TGCAGTGCGACCCGAGTGGCTTCGACGACGAGCGAGCAGTACTTC. This sequence encodes CSATRVASTTSEQYF.

This clonotype turned up a few times. V usage is TRBV5-1 and J usage is TRBJ2-7, with D possibly being TRBD2 (7 bases). Looked up from germline, CDR1 is SGHRS and CDR2 is YFSETQ. Trimming shortened V by 0 bases and J by 3 bases, and 13 bases separated the two germline ends. The CDR3 has 15 amino acids. The CDR3: CASSLEGGVSYEQYF. CDR3 sequence (DNA): TGCGCCAGCAGCTTGGAAGGGGGGGTTAGCTACGAGCAGTACTTC.

This clonotype was picked up many times. J is TRBJ1-4 and V is TRBV5-1, with 12 bases lining up with TRBD1. The CDR3 has 15 residues. Germline lookup yields CDR1 SGHRS and CDR2 YFSETQ. The V gene end was trimmed by 0 bases and the J gene end by 7 bases; junction bases not matched to a gene: 1. CDR3 sequence reads: CASSLGGQGAEKLFF. CDR3 bases: TGCGCCAGCAGCTTGGGGGGACAGGGGGCTGAAAAACTGTTTTTT.

This clonotype has more than one count but fewer than ten. The V gene is TRBV18, the J gene TRBJ1-1; D is perhaps TRBD1 (6 bases). The V end was cut by 2 bases, the J end by 6 bases, with 13 bases between. This CDR3 comprises 14 residues. Germline values: CDR1 KGHSH, CDR2 LQKENI. CDR3 DNA sequence: TGTGCCAGCTCACCAAGGAGGGAGGGGGCTGAAGCTTTCTTT. Amino acid sequence: CASSPRREGAEAFF.

This clonotype was recorded many times. The chain employs TRBV4-3 and TRBJ2-3; no definite D call. V lost 2 bases to trimming and J lost 4 bases, with 13 bases between them. CDR1 is LGHNA and CDR2 is YSLEER in the germline V gene. The CDR3 totals 15 residues. For the CDR3, the DNA is TGCGCCAGCAGCCAAACGTCCCTGAGAGCAGATACGCAGTATTTT. Protein product: CASSQTSLRADTQYF.

This clonotype was detected only a few times. The V call is TRBV6-2 or TRBV6-3, the J call TRBJ1-1; D remains unclear. V gave up 6 bases and J gave up 0 bases, with 8 bases separating them. The CDR3 runs to 13 residues. Germline V gives CDR1 MNHEY, CDR2 SVGEGT. This CDR3 is CASRSQMNTEAFF. The CDR3 DNA sequence: TGTGCCAGCAGGTCCCAGATGAACACTGAAGCTTTCTTT.

This chain joins TRBV4-3 and TRBJ1-5, with a possible D match to TRBD1 (6 bases). The V end lost 1 base, the J end lost 3 bases, and 13 bases lay between the germline ends. This CDR3 is 16 amino acids long. The germline V gene has CDR1 LGHNA and CDR2 YSLEER. For the CDR3, the DNA is TGCGCCAGCAGCCAAGGGGGGCGAGGCGACAATCAGCCCCAGCATTTT. It codes for CASSQGGRGDNQPQHF.

In its sample, this clonotype was seen many times. The chain employs TRBV6-1 and TRBJ1-4, with D possibly TRBD1 on 5 matching bases. This CDR3 contains 14 residues. V was shortened by 5 bases and J by 3 bases, with 10 bases between the two germline ends. Germline assignment: CDR1 MNHNS and CDR2 SASEGT. The CDR3: CASSHGTANEKLFF. CDR3 nucleotide sequence: TGTGCCAGCAGTCACGGGACCGCTAATGAAAAACTGTTTTTT.

The V call is TRBV5-4, the J call TRBJ2-1, with 16 bases matching TRBD2. The CDR3 sequence is 17 residues long. CDR1 is SGHNT, CDR2 YYREEE, per germline (reference sequence). With V trimmed by 4 bases and J by 3 bases, 4 bases remained unmatched. The CDR3 region is CASSGGLAGGRYNEQFF. The CDR3 nucleotides read TGTGCCAGCAGCGGGGGACTAGCGGGAGGGCGCTACAATGAGCAGTTCTTC.

This clonotype was seen at least ten times. The V gene is TRBV15, the J gene TRBJ1-6; D is unclear. Trimming stripped 0 bases from V and 7 bases from J, with 1 base between. CDR1 LNHNV and CDR2 YYDKDF come from the germline V gene (reference sequence). This CDR3 has 12 residues. DNA of the CDR3: TGTGCCACCAGCAGAGACAATTCACCCCTCCACTTT. This sequence encodes CATSRDNSPLHF.

This clonotype was seen a handful of times. The gene calls are TRBV20-1 and TRBJ2-5, with 8 bases lining up with TRBD1. The CDR3 loop spans 14 amino acids. Germline V gives CDR1 DFQATT, CDR2 SNEGSKA (reference sequence). Trimming removed 4 bases from V and 1 base from J; junction bases left unmatched: 5. The CDR3 loop reads CSATPDRGQETQYF. Written as DNA, the CDR3 is TGCAGTGCTACCCCCGACAGGGGCCAAGAGACCCAGTACTTC.

The chain combines TRBV18 with TRBJ1-1; D not resolved. The CDR3 is made up of 15 amino acids. Germline CDR1 reads KGHSH; CDR2 reads LQKENI. Trimming shortened V by 1 base and J by 0 bases, and 9 bases separated the two germline ends. The CDR3 DNA is TGTGCCAGCTCACCACGGGGAGAGATGAACACTGAAGCTTTCTTT. Its protein is CASSPRGEMNTEAFF.

This sequence joins TRBV6-2 or TRBV6-3 and TRBJ2-6; tentative D call: TRBD1 (5 bases). The CDR3 runs 16 residues. Germline V gives CDR1 MNHEY, CDR2 SVGEGT. V was pared by 4 bases and J by 4 bases, with 14 bases between. As DNA, the CDR3 is TGTGCCAGCAGTTCCAGGCAGGGCATAGGGGCCAACGTCCTGACTTTC. It translates to CASSSRQGIGANVLTF.

This clonotype was seen a handful of times. V usage is TRBV4-1 and J usage is TRBJ2-7, with D maybe TRBD1 (5 bases). V was cut by 1 base and J by 0 bases, with 10 bases left in between. Germline CDR1 MGHRA, CDR2 YSYEKL. This CDR3 region has 15 residues. As DNA, the CDR3 is TGCGCCAGCAGCCAAGTGGCAGGGAACTCCTACGAGCAGTACTTC. The encoded protein is CASSQVAGNSYEQYF.

The chain links TRBV12-3 or TRBV12-4 to TRBJ2-2, with 10 nucleotides matching TRBD1. Unmatched junction bases numbered 10, after V lost 5 bases and J lost 4 bases. The length of the CDR3 is 17 residues. The CDR3 loop is CASSPILGQGGTGELFF. The CDR3 nucleotides are TGTGCCAGCAGTCCGATCCTAGGACAGGGGGGCACCGGGGAGCTGTTTTTT.

The sample holds many counts of this clonotype. V and J are TRBV6-2 or TRBV6-3 and TRBJ1-1; no clear D gene. CDR3 length equals 14 residues. V gave up 5 bases and J gave up 0 bases, with 10 bases separating them. Germline CDR1 and CDR2: MNHEY and SVGEGT. The chain's CDR3 is CASSDRGVNTEAFF. In DNA form, the CDR3 reads TGTGCCAGCAGTGACCGTGGAGTGAACACTGAAGCTTTCTTT.

This clonotype has just a few counts. The CDR3 DNA reads as TGTGCTAGTGGTCCTCCGGGCGGGAACACAGATACGCAGTATTTT. Protein: CASGPPGGNTDTQYF. The chain joins TRBV12-5 to TRBJ2-3, with a weak D call TRBD2 (6 bases). Germline V gives CDR1 LGHNT, CDR2 FRNRAP. The CDR3 extends over 15 amino acids. Trimming shortened V by 5 bases and J by 2 bases, and 14 bases separated the two germline ends.

This chain uses TRBV20-1 with TRBJ2-2; TRBD2 might be the D (6 bases). The CDR3 is 16 residues long. The ends were cut back, 0 bases at V and 6 bases at J, with 17 bases in the middle. CDR1 and CDR2 from the germline V gene are DFQATT and SNEGSKA (reference sequence). The CDR3 protein is CSAREVAEGAAGELFF. CDR3 nucleotide sequence: TGCAGTGCTAGAGAGGTAGCGGAAGGCGCGGCCGGGGAGCTGTTTTTT.

In this sample, this clonotype turned up a few times. V gene TRBV20-1 combines with J gene TRBJ2-7; D is perhaps TRBD2 (6 bases). The germline V gene has CDR1 DFQATT and CDR2 SNEGSKA (reference sequence). The CDR3 covers 14 residues. V shed 1 base and J shed 0 bases, with 10 bases lying between them. This chain's CDR3 is CSARGQRASYEQYF. The CDR3 bases are TGCAGTGCTAGAGGTCAGCGGGCCTCCTACGAGCAGTACTTC.

This clonotype came up a few times. This chain links TRBV10-3 with TRBJ1-6; no clear D gene. Germline assignment: CDR1 ENHRY and CDR2 SYGVKD. V gave up 11 bases and J gave up 8 bases, with 19 bases separating them. The CDR3 runs 14 residues. The CDR3 spells CAAGKDSPDSPLHF. CDR3 coding DNA: TGTGCCGCCGGGAAGGACTCCCCTGATTCACCCCTCCACTTT.

This clonotype appeared many times. The V gene is TRBV29-1, the J gene TRBJ1-4; D is ambiguous. V shed 4 bases and J shed 4 bases, with 10 bases lying between them. The CDR3 sequence is 13 residues long. Germline V gene lookup returns CDR1 SQVTM and CDR2 ANQGSEA. CDR3 amino acids: CSVVSTYNEKLFF. The CDR3, as DNA: TGCAGCGTTGTGTCGACGTATAATGAAAAACTGTTTTTT. The full variable domain, completed using reference TRBV29-1 and TRBJ1-4, is SAVISQKPSRDICQRGTSLTIQCQVDSQVTMMFWYRQQPGQSLTLIATANQGSEATYESGFVIDKFPISRPNLTFSTLTVSNMSPEDSSIYLCSVVSTYNEKLFFGSGTQLSVL.